Reported below is one T cell receptor beta chain. This record comes from a study of blood T cell repertoires in COVID-19. Overall study context: PBMCs, B-cell-depleted T cells, or T cells were the source of the cDNA or gDNA that made up the material.

J gave up 7 bases and V 0 bases, and 5 bases lay outside the gene matches. CDR1 and CDR2 from the germline V gene are MNHEY and SVGAGI. CDR3 length: 14 amino acids. Original processing notes: Amplification with reference gene primers provided the estimates of nucleated cell counts. The protocol was immunoSEQ multiplex PCR, while the TCRdb copy is restricted to in-frame clones and leaves out a portion. V, J and clone size derive from that table, while D and trimming were established from the DNA sequence. The sample carries 200,000 to 250,000 clones, roughly nine tenths recorded once. The material sequenced was peripheral blood. The TCR comes from a man between 60 and 75 years old with acute or convalescent COVID-19. The V call is TRBV6-5, the J call TRBJ1-2; 7 bases match TRBD1. The CDR3: CASSYSRGGVGYTF. DNA of the CDR3: TGTGCCAGCAGTTACTCGAGAGGGGGCGTTGGCTACACCTTC.